The entry that follows covers one T cell receptor beta chain sequence. Antigen unknown. Per the germline V gene, CDR1 is SGHVS and CDR2 is FNYEAQ. The CDR3 loop spans 14 amino acids. The V end lost 2 bases, the J end lost 4 bases, and 12 bases lay between the germline ends. Specified treatment: around 19 received Ad26.COV2.S at low or high dose, single or two shots; 5 received placebo; per-sample allocation not given. Sampling took place 63 days after the first vaccine or placebo injection. Wuhan-strain SARS-CoV-2 spike was expressed by the Ad26 vector that made up the vaccine. The data stem from a study of Ad26.COV2.S vaccination and SARS-CoV-2 variants. Broader study findings: Measurement of non-spike TCR breadth gave similar results in vaccine and placebo recipients.

The assay was immunoSEQ multiplex PCR, and TCRdb's table has in-frame clones only and misses some. The sample records about 350,000 clones, 80% to 90% being singletons. The chain combines TRBV7-6 with TRBJ2-7; D call uncertain. The input for sequencing was peripheral blood, taken in a trial of Ad26.COV2.S vaccine versus placebo. This TCR was recovered from a person between 18 and 59 years old who received the Ad26.COV2.S COVID-19 vaccine or a placebo. The CDR3 spells CASSLRWSGYEQYF. The CDR3 nucleotides are TGTGCCAGCAGCTTACGATGGTCCGGTTACGAGCAGTACTTC.